This TCR beta chain was documented in a study of CD8 T cells in Susac syndrome. Germline CDR1 and CDR2: SQVTM and ANQGSEA. Trimming left V 3 bases short and J 2 bases short, with 13 bases between. This CDR3 comprises 14 residues. Reverse transcription of roughly 0.5 to 1 ug RNA was performed with random hexamers. TCRdb used MiXCR to reprocess the immunoSEQ multiplex PCR reads, holding one entry per CDR3 protein. The table includes some 220,000 distinct CDR3 sequences, around 95% detected once. The sample taken for sequencing was CD4+ T cells from PBMCs. The genes are TRBV29-1 and TRBJ1-1; unclear D gene. The receptor was derived from a human donor with multiple sclerosis. CDR3 DNA: TGCAGCGTTGATAGCCAGAGCGACAACACTGAAGCTTTCTTT. The encoded protein is CSVDSQSDNTEAFF.